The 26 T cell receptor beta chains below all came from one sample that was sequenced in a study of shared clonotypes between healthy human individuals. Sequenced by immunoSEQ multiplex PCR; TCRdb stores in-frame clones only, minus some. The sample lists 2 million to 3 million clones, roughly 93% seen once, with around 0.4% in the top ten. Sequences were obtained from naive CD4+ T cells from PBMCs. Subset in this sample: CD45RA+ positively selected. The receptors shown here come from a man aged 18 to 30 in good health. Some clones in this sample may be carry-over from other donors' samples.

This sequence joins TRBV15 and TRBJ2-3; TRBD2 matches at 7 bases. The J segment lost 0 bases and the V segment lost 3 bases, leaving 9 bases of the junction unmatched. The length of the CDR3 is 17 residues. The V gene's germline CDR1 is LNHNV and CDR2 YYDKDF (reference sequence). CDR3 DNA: TGTGCCACCAGCAGGTCTCGTAGCGGGCGTAGCACAGATACGCAGTATTTT. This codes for CATSRSRSGRSTDTQYF.

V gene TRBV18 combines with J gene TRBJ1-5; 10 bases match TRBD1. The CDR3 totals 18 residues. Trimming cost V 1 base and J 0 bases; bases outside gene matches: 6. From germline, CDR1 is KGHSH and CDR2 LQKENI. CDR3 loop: CASSPRDRGTSSNQPQHF. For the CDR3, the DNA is TGTGCCAGCTCACCACGGGACAGGGGAACATCTAGCAATCAGCCCCAGCATTTT. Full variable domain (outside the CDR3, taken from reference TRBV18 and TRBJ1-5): NAGVMQNPRHLVRRRGQEARLRCSPMKGHSHVYWYRQLPEEGLKFMVYLQKENIIDESGMPKERFSAEFPKEGPSILRIQQVVRGDSAAYFCASSPRDRGTSSNQPQHFGDGTRLSIL.

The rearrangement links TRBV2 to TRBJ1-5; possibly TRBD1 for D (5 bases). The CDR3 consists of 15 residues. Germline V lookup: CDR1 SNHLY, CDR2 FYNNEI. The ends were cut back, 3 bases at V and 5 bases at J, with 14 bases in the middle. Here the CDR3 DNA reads TGTGCCAGCAGTGATACCCCAGGAGGGGATCAGCCCCAGCATTTT. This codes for CASSDTPGGDQPQHF.

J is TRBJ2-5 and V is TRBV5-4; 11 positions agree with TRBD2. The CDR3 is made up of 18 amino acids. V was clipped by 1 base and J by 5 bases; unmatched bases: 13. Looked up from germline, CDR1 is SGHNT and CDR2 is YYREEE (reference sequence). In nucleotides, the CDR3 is TGTGCCAGCAGCTTGAGACTAGCGGGGCTGGAGATGGGGGAGACCCAGTACTTC. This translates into CASSLRLAGLEMGETQYF. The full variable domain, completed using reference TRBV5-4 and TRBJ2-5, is ETGVTQSPTHLIKTRGQQVTLRCSSQSGHNTVSWYQQALGQGPQFIFQYYREEENGRGNFPPRFSGLQFPNYSSELNVNALELDDSALYLCASSLRLAGLEMGETQYFGPGTRLLVL.

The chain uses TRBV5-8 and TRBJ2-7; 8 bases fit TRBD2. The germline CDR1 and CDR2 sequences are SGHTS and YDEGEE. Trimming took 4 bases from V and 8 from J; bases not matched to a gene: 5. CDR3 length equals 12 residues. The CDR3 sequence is CASSLIAGQQYF. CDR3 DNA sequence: TGTGCCAGCAGCCTAATAGCGGGGCAGCAGTACTTC.

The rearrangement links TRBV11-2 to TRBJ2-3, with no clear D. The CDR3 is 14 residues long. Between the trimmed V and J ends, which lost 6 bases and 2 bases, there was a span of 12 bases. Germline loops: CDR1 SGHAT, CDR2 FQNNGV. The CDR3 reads CASRPIKYTDTQYF. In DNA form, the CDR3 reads TGTGCCAGCAGACCGATAAAGTACACAGATACGCAGTATTTT.

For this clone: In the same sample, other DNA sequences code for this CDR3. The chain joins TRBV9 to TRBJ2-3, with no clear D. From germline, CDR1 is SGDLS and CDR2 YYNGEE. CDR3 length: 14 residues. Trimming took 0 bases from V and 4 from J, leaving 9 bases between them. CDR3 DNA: TGTGCCAGCAGCGTAGGCGGATACGCAGATACGCAGTATTTT. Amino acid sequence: CASSVGGYADTQYF.

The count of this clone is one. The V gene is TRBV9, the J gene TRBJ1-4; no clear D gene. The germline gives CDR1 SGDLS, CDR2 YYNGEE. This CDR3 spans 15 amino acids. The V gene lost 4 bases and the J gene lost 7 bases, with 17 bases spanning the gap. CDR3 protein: CASSSNLGGGEKLFF. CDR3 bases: TGTGCCAGCAGCTCGAACCTTGGAGGTGGTGAAAAACTGTTTTTT.

CDR3: CASSQGGASYEQYF. The CDR3 DNA reads TGTGCCAGCAGCCAAGGGGGGGCCTCCTACGAGCAGTACTTC. The chain is built from TRBV28 and TRBJ2-5, with D possibly matching TRBD2 (7 bases). The DNA end is a closer match to TRBJ2-7, so the J assignment may be wrong. Germline loops: CDR1 MDHEN, CDR2 SYDVKM. The CDR3 sequence is 14 residues long.

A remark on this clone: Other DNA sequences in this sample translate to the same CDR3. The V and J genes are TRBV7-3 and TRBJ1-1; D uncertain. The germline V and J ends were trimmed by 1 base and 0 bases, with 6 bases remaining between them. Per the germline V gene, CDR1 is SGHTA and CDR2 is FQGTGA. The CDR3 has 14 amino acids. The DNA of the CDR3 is TGTGCCAGCAGCTTAAGCGGGGTGAACACTGAAGCTTTCTTT. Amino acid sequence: CASSLSGVNTEAFF.

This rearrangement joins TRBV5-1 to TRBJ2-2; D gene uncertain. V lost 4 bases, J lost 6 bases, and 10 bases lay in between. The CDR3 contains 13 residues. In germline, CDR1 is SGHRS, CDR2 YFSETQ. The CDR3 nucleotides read TGCGCCAGCAGCCCCGGCGCCCCCGGGGAGCTGTTTTTT. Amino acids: CASSPGAPGELFF.

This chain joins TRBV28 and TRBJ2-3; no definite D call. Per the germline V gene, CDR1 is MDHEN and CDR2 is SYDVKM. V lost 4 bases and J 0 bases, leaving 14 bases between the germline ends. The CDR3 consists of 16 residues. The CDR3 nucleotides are TGTGCCAGCAGTTCCTTTGGGCCTAGGAGCACAGATACGCAGTATTTT. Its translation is CASSSFGPRSTDTQYF.

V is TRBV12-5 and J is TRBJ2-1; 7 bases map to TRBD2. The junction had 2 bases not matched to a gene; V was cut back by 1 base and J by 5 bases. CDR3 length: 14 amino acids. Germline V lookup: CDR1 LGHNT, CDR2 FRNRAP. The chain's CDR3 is CASGLGGGDNEQFF. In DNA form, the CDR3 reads TGTGCTAGTGGTTTGGGGGGAGGGGACAATGAGCAGTTCTTC.

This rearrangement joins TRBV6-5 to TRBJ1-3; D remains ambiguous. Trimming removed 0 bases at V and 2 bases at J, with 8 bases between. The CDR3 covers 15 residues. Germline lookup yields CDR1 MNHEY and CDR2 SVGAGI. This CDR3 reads CASSYSPTAGNTIYF. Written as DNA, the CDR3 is TGTGCCAGCAGTTACTCCCCGACTGCTGGAAACACCATATATTTT.

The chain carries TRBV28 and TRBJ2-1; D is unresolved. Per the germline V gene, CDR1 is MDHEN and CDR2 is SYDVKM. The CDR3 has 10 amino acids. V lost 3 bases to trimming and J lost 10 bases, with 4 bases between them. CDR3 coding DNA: TGTGCCAGCAGTTTTAGGGAGCAGTTCTTC. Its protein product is CASSFREQFF.

The CDR3 here is CASSYRPGISSYEQYF. The CDR3 DNA reads as TGTGCCAGCAGTTACCGCCCGGGCATCAGCTCCTACGAGCAGTACTTC. The J gene is TRBJ2-7, the V gene TRBV6-5; unclear D gene. Germline V gives CDR1 MNHEY, CDR2 SVGAGI. V dropped 2 bases and J dropped 0 bases, with 14 bases sitting between them. The CDR3 loop spans 16 amino acids.

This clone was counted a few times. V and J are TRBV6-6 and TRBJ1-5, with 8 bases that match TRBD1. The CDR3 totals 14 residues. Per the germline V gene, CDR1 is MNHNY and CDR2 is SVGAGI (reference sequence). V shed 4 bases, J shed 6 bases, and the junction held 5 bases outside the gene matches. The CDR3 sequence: CASSWTGLGQPQHF. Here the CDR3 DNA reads TGTGCCAGCAGTTGGACAGGGCTGGGTCAGCCCCAGCATTTT.

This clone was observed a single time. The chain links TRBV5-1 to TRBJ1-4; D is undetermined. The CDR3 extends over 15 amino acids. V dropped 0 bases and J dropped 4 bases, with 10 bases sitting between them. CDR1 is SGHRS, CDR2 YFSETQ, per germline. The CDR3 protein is CASSLGGRSNEKLFF. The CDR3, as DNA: TGCGCCAGCAGCTTGGGTGGTAGGAGTAATGAAAAACTGTTTTTT.

The CDR3 is CAWTTNGQARYFGTEAFF. The CDR3 bases are TGTGCCTGGACGACTAACGGACAGGCTCGATATTTCGGAACTGAAGCTTTCTTT. V gene TRBV30 combines with J gene TRBJ1-1; 7 positions agree with TRBD1. Germline loops: CDR1 GTSNPN, CDR2 SVGIG (reference sequence). The CDR3 sequence is 18 residues long. V shed 4 bases and J 5 bases; nucleotides not matched to a gene: 22.

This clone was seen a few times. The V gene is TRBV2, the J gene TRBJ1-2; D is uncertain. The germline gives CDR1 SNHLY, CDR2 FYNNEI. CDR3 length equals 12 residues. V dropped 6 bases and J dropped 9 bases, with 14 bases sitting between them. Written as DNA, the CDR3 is TGTGCCAGCAGCCCTCTAATCTGGAGCTACACCTTC. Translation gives CASSPLIWSYTF.

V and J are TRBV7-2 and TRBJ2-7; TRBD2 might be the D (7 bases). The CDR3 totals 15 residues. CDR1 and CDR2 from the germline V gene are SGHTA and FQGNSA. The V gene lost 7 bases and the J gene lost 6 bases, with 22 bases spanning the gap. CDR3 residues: CASTPRGGGISEQYF. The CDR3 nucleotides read TGTGCCAGCACCCCAAGAGGGGGGGGGATATCCGAGCAGTACTTC.

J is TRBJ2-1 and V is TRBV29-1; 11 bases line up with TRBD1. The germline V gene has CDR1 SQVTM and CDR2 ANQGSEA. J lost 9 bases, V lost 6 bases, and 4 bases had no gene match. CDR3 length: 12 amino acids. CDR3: CSVGQGDGEQFF. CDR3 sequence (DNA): TGCAGCGTGGGACAGGGGGATGGTGAGCAGTTCTTC.

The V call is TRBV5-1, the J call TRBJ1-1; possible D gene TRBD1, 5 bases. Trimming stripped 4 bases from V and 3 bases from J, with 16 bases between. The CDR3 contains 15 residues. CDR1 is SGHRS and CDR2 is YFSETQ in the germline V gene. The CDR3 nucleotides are TGCGCCAGCAGCAAGGACCTCTGGGGGGACACTGAAGCTTTCTTT. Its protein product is CASSKDLWGDTEAFF.

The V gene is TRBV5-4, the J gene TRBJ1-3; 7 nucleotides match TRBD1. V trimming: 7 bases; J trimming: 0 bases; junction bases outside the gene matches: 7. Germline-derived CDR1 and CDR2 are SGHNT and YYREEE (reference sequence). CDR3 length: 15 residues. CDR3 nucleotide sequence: TGTGCCAGCCACCGGGCAGGGGGCTCTGGAAACACCATATATTTT. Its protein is CASHRAGGSGNTIYF.

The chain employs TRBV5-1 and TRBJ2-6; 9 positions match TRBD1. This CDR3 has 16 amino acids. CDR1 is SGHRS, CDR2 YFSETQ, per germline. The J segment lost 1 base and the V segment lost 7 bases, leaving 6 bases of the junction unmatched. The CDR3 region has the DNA TGCGCCAGCTCAACAGGGGGCGCGTCTGGGGCCAACGTCCTGACTTTC. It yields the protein CASSTGGASGANVLTF.

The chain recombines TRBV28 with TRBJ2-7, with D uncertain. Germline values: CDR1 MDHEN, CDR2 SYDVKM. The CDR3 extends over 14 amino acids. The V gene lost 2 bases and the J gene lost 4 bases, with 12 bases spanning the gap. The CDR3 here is CASSLATEAYEQYF. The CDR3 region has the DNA TGTGCCAGCAGTTTAGCGACGGAAGCGTACGAGCAGTACTTC.